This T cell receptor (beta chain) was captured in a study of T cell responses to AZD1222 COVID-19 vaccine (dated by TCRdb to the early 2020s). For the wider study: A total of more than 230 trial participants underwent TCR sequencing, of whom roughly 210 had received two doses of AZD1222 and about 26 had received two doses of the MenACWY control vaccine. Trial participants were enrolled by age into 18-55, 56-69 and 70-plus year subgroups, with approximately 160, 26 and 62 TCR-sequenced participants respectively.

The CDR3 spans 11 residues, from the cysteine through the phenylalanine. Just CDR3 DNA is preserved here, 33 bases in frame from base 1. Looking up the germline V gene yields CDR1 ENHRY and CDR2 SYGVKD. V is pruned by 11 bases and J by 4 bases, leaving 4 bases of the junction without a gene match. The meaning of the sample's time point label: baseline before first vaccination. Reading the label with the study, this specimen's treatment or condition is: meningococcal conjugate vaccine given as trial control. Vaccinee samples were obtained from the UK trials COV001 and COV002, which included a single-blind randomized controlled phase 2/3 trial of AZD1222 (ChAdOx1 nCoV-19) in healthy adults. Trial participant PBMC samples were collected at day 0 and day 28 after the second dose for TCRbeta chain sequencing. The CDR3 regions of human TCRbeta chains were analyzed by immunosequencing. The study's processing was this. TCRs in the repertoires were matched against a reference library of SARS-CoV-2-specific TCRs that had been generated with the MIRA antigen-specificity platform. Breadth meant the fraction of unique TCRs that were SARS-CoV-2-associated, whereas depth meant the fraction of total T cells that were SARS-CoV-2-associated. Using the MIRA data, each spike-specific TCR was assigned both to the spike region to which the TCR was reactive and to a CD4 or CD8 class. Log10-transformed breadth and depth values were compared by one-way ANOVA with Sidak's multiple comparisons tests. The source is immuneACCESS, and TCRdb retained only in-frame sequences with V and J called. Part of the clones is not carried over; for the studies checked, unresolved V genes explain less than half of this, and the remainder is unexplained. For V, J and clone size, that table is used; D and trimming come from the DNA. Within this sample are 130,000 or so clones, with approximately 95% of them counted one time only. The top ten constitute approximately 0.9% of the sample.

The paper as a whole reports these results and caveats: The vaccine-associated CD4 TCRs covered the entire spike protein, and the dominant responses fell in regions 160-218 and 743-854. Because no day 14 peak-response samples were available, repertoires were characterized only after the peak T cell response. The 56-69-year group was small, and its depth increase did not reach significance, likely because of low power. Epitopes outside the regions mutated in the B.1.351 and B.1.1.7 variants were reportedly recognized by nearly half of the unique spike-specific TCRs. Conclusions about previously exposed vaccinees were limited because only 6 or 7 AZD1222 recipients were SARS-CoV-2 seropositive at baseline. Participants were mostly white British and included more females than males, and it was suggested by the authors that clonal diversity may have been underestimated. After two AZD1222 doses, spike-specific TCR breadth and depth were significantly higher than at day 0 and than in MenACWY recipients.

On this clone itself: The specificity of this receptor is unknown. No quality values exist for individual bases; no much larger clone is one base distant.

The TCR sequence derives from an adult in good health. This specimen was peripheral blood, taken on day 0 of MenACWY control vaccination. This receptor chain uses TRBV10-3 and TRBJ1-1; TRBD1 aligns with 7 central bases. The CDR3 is CAAQGITEAFF. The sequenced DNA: TGTGCCGCACAGGGGATCACTGAAGCTTTCTTT.